This T cell receptor beta chain was observed in a study of T cell responses to AZD1222 COVID-19 vaccine. General study points: Baseline testing showed seropositivity in only six AZD1222 recipients.

V dropped 2 bases and J dropped 7 bases, with 15 bases sitting between them. CDR1 is SGHDT, CDR2 YYEEEE, per germline. This CDR3 spans 14 amino acids. This table comes from immunoSEQ multiplex PCR, and its TCRdb copy is limited to in-frame clones, with some not included. The sample records some 150,000 clones, 80% to 90% being singletons. On this clone: Its antigen remains unknown.

The receptor's source is an adult in good health. The gene calls are TRBV5-6 and TRBJ1-2; a weak D match, TRBD1 (5 bases). The starting material was peripheral blood, obtained on day 0 of MenACWY control vaccination. The CDR3 protein is CASSFRVGDFGYTF. The CDR3 nucleotides are TGTGCCAGCAGCTTCAGGGTCGGGGATTTTGGCTACACCTTC.